This is a list of T cell receptor beta chains from one sample in a study of T cell repertoires in cytomegalovirus infection. TCRdb processed the reads anew with MiXCR; each CDR3 protein has one entry. The sample holds around 300,000 distinct CDR3 sequences, 20% to 30% seen once. The specimen sequenced was PBMCs. The receptors originated from a human donor in good health (CMV status not recorded). Some clones in this sample may be carry-over from other donors' samples. CDR3s include the opening cysteine and the closing phenylalanine or tryptophan. D genes are given only for firm matches. For some rows the clone size is stated as once, few or many, or as a class when expanded; others skip it.

j_call d_call v_call clone_size cdr3_aa cdr3_nt
TRBJ2-3 TRBD2 TRBV7-2 many CASSLEGGRAGTDTQYF TGTGCCAGCAGCTTAGAGGGCGGGAGGGCCGGCACAGATACGCAGTATTTT
TRBJ2-2 NA TRBV5-4 few CASSPSVRGGNTGELFF TGTGCCAGCAGCCCCTCTGTCAGGGGGGGAAATACCGGGGAGCTGTTTTTT
TRBJ2-7 NA TRBV15 NA CATSREGAGPYEQYF TGTGCCACCAGCAGAGAAGGGGCAGGCCCCTACGAGCAGTACTTC
TRBJ2-3 TRBD1 TRBV5-1 few CASSSPRDRGSRDTQYF TGCGCCAGCAGCTCCCCTCGGGACAGGGGTTCGAGAGATACGCAGTATTTT
TRBJ1-5 NA TRBV2 few CASSELGYQPQHF TGTGCCAGCAGTGAGTTAGGGTATCAGCCCCAGCATTTT
TRBJ1-1 NA TRBV7-9 few CASSFSAGKAFF TGTGCCAGCAGCTTTAGCGCAGGAAAAGCTTTCTTT
TRBJ1-2 NA TRBV5-1 NA CASSLEQRSYGYTF TGCGCCAGCAGCTTGGAGCAGCGATCCTATGGCTACACCTTC
TRBJ1-5 NA TRBV12-3/TRBV12-4 many CASSSLQGVQPQHF TGTGCCAGCAGTTCATTGCAGGGCGTTCAGCCCCAGCATTTT
TRBJ2-7 TRBD2 TRBV28 few CASRLSGRAYEQYF TGTGCCAGCAGACTTAGCGGGAGGGCCTACGAGCAGTACTTC
TRBJ2-1 NA TRBV19 NA CASRPSGYSYNEQFF TGTGCCAGTAGGCCCAGCGGGTACTCCTACAATGAGCAGTTCTTC
TRBJ2-1 TRBD2 TRBV7-6 many CASSSTGLAGNEQFF TGTGCCAGCAGCTCTACGGGACTAGCTGGGAATGAGCAGTTCTTC
TRBJ2-3 TRBD2 TRBV24-1 NA CATSDPLAGGRTDTQYF TGTGCCACCAGTGATCCCCTAGCGGGGGGGCGGACAGATACGCAGTATTTT
TRBJ2-1 NA TRBV20-1 NA CSARDINGDEQFF TGCAGTGCTAGAGATATAAACGGGGATGAGCAGTTCTTC
TRBJ2-5 NA TRBV4-1 NA CASSQDEGSQETQYF TGCGCCAGCAGCCAAGATGAGGGCAGCCAAGAGACCCAGTACTTC
TRBJ2-7 NA TRBV12-3/TRBV12-4 NA CASSHRVITEQYF TGTGCCAGCAGTCACAGGGTTATTACCGAGCAGTACTTC
TRBJ2-1 TRBD1 TRBV5-1 NA CASSAPGQGVNEQFF TGCGCCAGCAGCGCACCGGGACAGGGGGTCAATGAGCAGTTCTTC
TRBJ2-3 NA TRBV28 few CASSRDKPSTDTQYF TGTGCCAGCAGTCGGGACAAACCTAGCACAGATACGCAGTATTTT
TRBJ2-2 NA TRBV7-6 many CASSPGLATNTGELFF TGTGCCAGCAGCCCAGGGTTAGCGACGAACACCGGGGAGCTGTTTTTT
TRBJ2-5 NA TRBV11-2 few CASSLNRVQETQYF TGTGCCAGCAGCTTAAACAGGGTGCAAGAGACCCAGTACTTC
TRBJ1-1 NA TRBV7-9 few CASSLERLEAFF TGTGCCAGCAGCTTAGAACGCCTTGAAGCTTTCTTT
TRBJ2-1 TRBD2 TRBV15 many CATSSDLAGVDNEQFF TGTGCCACCAGCAGCGACCTAGCGGGAGTGGATAATGAGCAGTTCTTC
TRBJ2-4 NA TRBV7-9 few CASSSSSGDIQYF TGTGCCAGCAGCTCGTCTTCGGGGGACATTCAGTACTTC
TRBJ2-7 TRBD1 TRBV6-6 NA CASSYPTGGSSYEQYF TGTGCCAGCAGTTACCCAACAGGGGGTAGCTCCTACGAGCAGTACTTC
TRBJ2-7 NA TRBV28 NA CASRRPTGFSYEQYF TGTGCCAGCAGACGACCGACAGGATTTTCCTACGAGCAGTACTTC
TRBJ1-1 NA TRBV20-1 few CSARVSLDTEAFF TGCAGTGCTAGGGTTTCTCTCGATACTGAAGCTTTCTTT
TRBJ2-7 TRBD1 TRBV2 NA CASGGPGQGGDEQYF TGTGCCAGTGGAGGCCCGGGACAGGGAGGGGACGAGCAGTACTTC
TRBJ2-2 NA TRBV7-2 many CASSQSTNTGELFF TGTGCCAGCAGCCAAAGCACGAACACCGGGGAGCTGTTTTTT
TRBJ2-5 TRBD2 TRBV7-2 many CASRPGGAMAETQYF TGTGCCAGCAGGCCCGGGGGGGCGATGGCGGAGACCCAGTACTTC
TRBJ2-7 NA TRBV4-1 once CASSQQQGYEQYF TGCGCCAGCAGCCAACAACAGGGTTACGAGCAGTACTTC
TRBJ2-1 NA TRBV7-2 NA CASSLGVWTRSYNEQFF TGTGCCAGCAGCTTAGGGGTGTGGACACGTTCCTACAATGAGCAGTTCTTC
TRBJ2-7 NA TRBV7-6 NA CASSIDIYEQYF TGTGCCAGCAGCATCGACATCTACGAGCAGTACTTC
TRBJ1-6 NA TRBV5-1 NA CASSAVGLYNSPLHF TGCGCCAGCAGCGCCGTGGGACTCTATAATTCACCCCTCCACTTT
TRBJ1-6 TRBD1 TRBV27 NA CASSYLPGGSDNSPLHF TGTGCCAGCAGTTATCTCCCAGGGGGTAGCGATAATTCACCCCTCCACTTT
TRBJ2-1 TRBD2 TRBV7-2 NA CASSFGSGSDEQFF TGTGCCAGCAGCTTTGGTAGCGGGAGTGATGAGCAGTTCTTC
TRBJ2-7 TRBD1 TRBV6-2/TRBV6-3 few CASTLPGQGYEQYF TGTGCCAGCACCTTACCGGGACAGGGCTACGAGCAGTACTTC
TRBJ2-1 TRBD1 TRBV12-3/TRBV12-4 many CASSSGQGARDEQFF TGTGCCAGCAGCTCTGGACAGGGGGCTAGGGATGAGCAGTTCTTC
TRBJ1-6 TRBD1 TRBV12-3/TRBV12-4 many CASRRTGSNSPLHF TGTGCCAGCCGAAGGACAGGGAGCAATTCACCCCTCCACTTT